Sequencing of this TCR beta chain was carried out in a study of molecular identifiers for immune sequencing clone quantification. Study-wide results and caveats: Sizes of clones that are highly expanded could be underestimated (if identical TCR molecules share a barcode). Clones that exceeded 20 RNA copies held over 99% of effector molecules, yet under 1% in naive cells. Reportedly, one cell's Jurkat TCR RNA was detected within 1,100,000 naive CD8 cells.

With listed TCR primers and previously described methods, bulk TCR libraries were prepared. TCRdb re-called the PCR reads through MiXCR, storing one row per CDR3 protein. Among 90,000 or so distinct CDR3 sequences listed, over 20% were seen once. The sample holds many counts of this clonotype. Its antigen is not known. Material for sequencing was naive CD8+ T cells from blood, with Jurkat cell RNA spiked in. Subset defined: FACS-sorted CD8+CD4-CCR7+CD45RA+ naive T cells. The clonotype was recovered from a human donor in good health. Some libraries in this study had Jurkat cell RNA spiked in.

CDR3 protein: CASSGQGGPGANVLTF. The CDR3 coding sequence is TGTGCCAGTAGCGGACAGGGAGGTCCTGGGGCCAACGTCCTGACTTTC. The chain employs TRBV19 and TRBJ2-6; 8 bases align to TRBD1. V dropped 6 bases and J dropped 2; count of bases not matched to a gene: 6. The CDR3 contains 16 residues. CDR1 is LNHDA, CDR2 SQIVND, per germline (reference sequence).